Below are 24 T cell receptor beta chains sequenced from a single sample in a study of metastatic and nonmetastatic thyroid tumors. Patients were all untreated before their thyroid surgery. TCRdb re-called the PCR reads via MiXCR. The sample records roughly 21,000 clones, about a quarter being singletons. The sequenced material came from blood. All receptors come from a female donor with papillary thyroid cancer or a benign thyroid nodule (not recorded which). Some clones in this sample may be carry-over from other donors' samples.

This clone was seen many times. The chain links TRBV6-2 or TRBV6-3 to TRBJ2-1; 10 positions agree with TRBD2. The CDR3 is 15 amino acids. Germline V lookup: CDR1 MNHEY, CDR2 SVGEGT. V shed 5 bases, J shed 6 bases, and the junction held 7 bases outside the gene matches. The CDR3 region has the DNA TGTGCCAGCAGTCCAGATAGCGGGAGGTTCAATGAGCAGTTCTTC. Translating gives CASSPDSGRFNEQFF.

This clone was detected only once. The missing conserved phenylalanine or tryptophan at the end of this CDR3 makes a read error likely. The chain recombines TRBV20-1 with TRBJ2-3, with 7 bases lining up with TRBD2. CDR1 DFQATT and CDR2 SNEGSKA come from the germline V gene (reference sequence). This CDR3 has 13 residues. In nucleotides, the CDR3 is TGCGGTGCTACGGGGGGTCGCCCAGATACGCAGTATTTG. Amino acid sequence: CGATGGRPDTQYL.

This clone appeared a few times. The chain couples TRBV10-1 to TRBJ1-6; D not resolved. The germline V and J ends were trimmed by 5 bases and 4 bases, with 12 bases remaining between them. This CDR3 spans 15 amino acids. Looked up from germline, CDR1 is WNHNN and CDR2 is SYGVQD (reference sequence). The CDR3, as DNA: TGCGCCAGCAGTCCTCCCCCGGGGTATAATTCACCCCTCCACTTT. This gives the protein CASSPPPGYNSPLHF.

The rearrangement uses TRBV6-5 and TRBJ2-1, with unresolved D. The germline CDR1 and CDR2 sequences are MNHEY and SVGAGI. V dropped 0 bases and J dropped 6 bases, with 9 bases sitting between them. The length of the CDR3 is 14 residues. CDR3 region: CASSYSTSANEQFF. CDR3 nucleotides: TGTGCCAGCAGTTACTCGACTTCCGCCAATGAGCAGTTCTTC.

The chain joins TRBV6-5 to TRBJ2-7; either TRBD1 or TRBD2 may supply D (5 bases each). Germline V lookup: CDR1 MNHEY, CDR2 SVGAGI. V lost 2 bases to trimming and J lost 1 base, with 9 bases between them. CDR3 size: 14 residues. The CDR3 nucleotides are TGTGCCAGCAGTTACCCGGGACGGTCCTACGAGCAGTACTTC. Residues: CASSYPGRSYEQYF.

The chain uses TRBV5-6 and TRBJ1-6; D perhaps matches TRBD1 (6 bases). CDR3 length: 16 amino acids. Trimming left V 0 bases short and J 6 bases short, with 13 bases between. Per germline, CDR1 SGHDT and CDR2 YYEEEE. The DNA for the CDR3 is TGTGCCAGCAGCTTGGGGGGGCTTTCCCCTAATTCACCCCTCCACTTT. Residues: CASSLGGLSPNSPLHF.

About this clone: Being one base from a much bigger clone, this may be a read error. The rearrangement joins TRBV3-1 to TRBJ2-2; TRBD1 aligns across 10 bases. This CDR3 is 14 amino acids long. CDR1 LGHDT and CDR2 YNNKEL come from the germline V gene (reference sequence). For the CDR3, the DNA is TGTGCAGGAAAGGACAGGGGGGACAGCGGGGAGCTGTTTTTT. Translating gives CAGKDRGDSGELFF.

This sequence joins TRBV20-1 and TRBJ1-5; 9 nucleotides align to TRBD1. The CDR3 covers 16 residues. Germline V gene sequence: CDR1 DFQATT, CDR2 SNEGSKA (reference sequence). The junction had 8 bases not matched to a gene; V was cut back by 3 bases and J by 2 bases. This CDR3 reads CSASQPTGGRNQPQHF. The CDR3 nucleotides are TGCAGTGCTAGCCAGCCGACAGGGGGTCGCAATCAGCCCCAGCATTTT.

This clone was recorded many times. The V and J genes are TRBV6-2 or TRBV6-3 and TRBJ1-4; D unclear. Germline-derived CDR1 and CDR2 are MNHEY and SVGEGT. Trimming stripped 0 bases from V and 8 bases from J, with 7 bases between. The CDR3 contains 13 residues. In DNA form, the CDR3 reads TGTGCCAGCAGTTACTCAGATAACGAAAAACTGTTTTTT. Residues: CASSYSDNEKLFF.

This clone has just a few counts. J is TRBJ2-3 and V is TRBV3-1; D call uncertain. Trimming took 6 bases from V and 3 from J, leaving 4 bases between them. From germline, CDR1 is LGHDT and CDR2 YNNKEL (reference sequence). CDR3 length: 11 residues. Here the CDR3 reads CASRGTDTQYF. CDR3 coding DNA: TGTGCCAGCAGGGGAACAGATACGCAGTATTTT.

The V gene is TRBV12-3 or TRBV12-4, the J gene TRBJ1-3; maybe TRBD1 (5 bases). V lost 3 bases to trimming and J lost 2 bases, with 17 bases between them. This CDR3 has 17 amino acids. The CDR3 sequence: CASSLGRVIGTGNTIYF. The DNA for the CDR3 is TGTGCCAGCAGTTTGGGCAGGGTGATAGGTACTGGAAACACCATATATTTT.

The chain recombines TRBV11-2 with TRBJ2-1, with 7 nucleotides matching TRBD2. This CDR3 has 16 residues. V gave up 2 bases and J gave up 2 bases; unmatched junction bases: 6. The germline V gene has CDR1 SGHAT and CDR2 FQNNGV. The CDR3 loop reads CASSLNRGGTYNEQFF. CDR3 coding DNA: TGTGCCAGCAGCTTAAATCGCGGGGGTACCTACAATGAGCAGTTCTTC.

This clone was observed a few times. Given a much more abundant clone one base away, this may be a read error. V and J are TRBV30 and TRBJ1-3, with D uncertain. CDR3 length: 13 residues. Germline values: CDR1 GTSNPN, CDR2 SVGIG (reference sequence). CDR3 protein: CAWSAISGNTMYF. The CDR3 DNA sequence: TGTGCCTGGAGTGCAATCTCTGGAAACACCATGTATTTT.

V and J are TRBV20-1 and TRBJ2-7, with D possibly being TRBD2 (5 bases). V was cut by 0 bases and J by 3 bases, with 12 bases left in between. The CDR3 contains 14 residues. Germline CDR1 and CDR2: DFQATT and SNEGSKA (reference sequence). CDR3 DNA sequence: TGCAGTGCTAGAGATTCCGGGGATAACTACGAGCAGTACTTC. Protein sequence: CSARDSGDNYEQYF.

There are many counts of this clone. The gene calls are TRBV7-2 and TRBJ2-7; 10 bases map to TRBD2. Germline CDR1 is SGHTA and CDR2 is FQGNSA. Trimming removed 7 bases from V and 3 bases from J; junction bases left unmatched: 3. The length of the CDR3 is 13 residues. The CDR3 protein is CASTWTSGYEQYF. The CDR3 coding sequence is TGTGCCAGCACATGGACTAGCGGCTACGAGCAGTACTTC.

This clone was recorded many times. DNA of the CDR3: TGTGCCAGCAGCTTAGACAGGGTCGCCTACGAGCAGTACTTC. Protein: CASSLDRVAYEQYF. The chain recombines TRBV7-9 with TRBJ2-7; D might be TRBD1 (6 bases). Per germline, CDR1 SEHNR and CDR2 FQNEAQ (reference sequence). The CDR3 has 14 amino acids. V dropped 1 base and J dropped 2 bases, with 9 bases sitting between them.

This clone showed up just once. This chain joins TRBV20-1 and TRBJ2-7; maybe TRBD2 (5 bases). Germline V gives CDR1 DFQATT, CDR2 SNEGSKA (reference sequence). The V end was cut by 2 bases, the J end by 0 bases, with 14 bases between. The CDR3 runs to 15 residues. The CDR3 region has the DNA TGCAGTGCTAGAAATCACCGGGGAACCTCCTACGAGCAGTACTTC. Its translation: CSARNHRGTSYEQYF.

The DNA for the CDR3 is TGCAGTGCTTTAACAGGGAACGAGCAGTACTTC. Protein product: CSALTGNEQYF. The chain combines TRBV20-1 with TRBJ2-7; possibly TRBD1 for D (6 bases). The CDR3 contains 11 residues. Per germline, CDR1 DFQATT and CDR2 SNEGSKA (reference sequence). V lost 5 bases and J 5 bases, leaving 10 bases between the germline ends.

This clone was seen ten or more times. A much larger clonotype is one base distant, so this may be a read error. The CDR3 region has the DNA TGCAGTGCCCCACTAGGGACTAACGATGAGCAGCTCTTC. It specifies CSAPLGTNDEQLF. This chain connects TRBV20-1 to TRBJ2-1; 7 bases fit TRBD2. CDR1 is DFQATT and CDR2 is SNEGSKA in the germline V gene (reference sequence). CDR3 size: 13 residues.

This clone was recorded many times. The J gene is TRBJ2-3, the V gene TRBV4-2, with TRBD2 matching over 8 bases. This CDR3 contains 18 residues. V gave up 4 bases and J gave up 0 bases; unmatched junction bases: 12. The germline gives CDR1 LGHNA, CDR2 YNFKEQ. CDR3 residues: CASSPRAREAQSTDTQYF. The CDR3 coding sequence is TGTGCCAGCAGCCCTCGTGCGCGGGAGGCCCAAAGCACAGATACGCAGTATTTT.

This clone was seen only once. The chain carries TRBV24-1 and TRBJ1-5; 7 bases match TRBD1. CDR3 length equals 17 residues. Per the germline V gene, CDR1 is KGHDR and CDR2 is SFDVKD. The J segment lost 4 bases and the V segment lost 3 bases, leaving 11 bases of the junction unmatched. The CDR3: CATSDPRQGTINQPQHF. Here the CDR3 DNA reads TGTGCCACCAGTGATCCCAGACAGGGTACTATTAATCAGCCCCAGCATTTT.

The sample holds many counts of this clone. The chain joins TRBV7-9 to TRBJ1-2; D gene uncertain. This CDR3 contains 17 residues. Trimming stripped 1 base from V and 10 bases from J, with 25 bases between. Germline CDR1 is SEHNR and CDR2 is FQNEAQ (reference sequence). CDR3 coding DNA: TGTGCCAGCAGCTTAGGTGCTACAGACTTCGTTTCTATGGACTACACCTTC. As protein: CASSLGATDFVSMDYTF.

There are many counts of this clone. The chain couples TRBV6-1 to TRBJ1-2, with 9 nucleotides matching TRBD1. This CDR3 is built from 15 residues. The germline gives CDR1 MNHNS, CDR2 SASEGT. Trimming took 6 bases from V and 7 from J; bases not matched to a gene: 12. CDR3 DNA sequence: TGTGCCAGCAGGACTACCGGGACAGGGATCAGTGGCTACACCTTC. Translated, it gives CASRTTGTGISGYTF.

The genes are TRBV7-6 and TRBJ2-5; D uncertain. The V end lost 3 bases, the J end lost 5 bases, and 7 bases lay between the germline ends. This CDR3 has 12 amino acids. From germline, CDR1 is SGHVS and CDR2 FNYEAQ. DNA of the CDR3: TGTGCCAGCAGCTTGGATGGGGAGACCCAGTACTTC. As protein: CASSLDGETQYF. Full variable domain (rest looked up from reference TRBV7-6 and TRBJ2-5): GAGVSQSPRYKVTKRGQDVALRCDPISGHVSLYWYRQALGQGPEFLTYFNYEAQQDKSGLPNDRFSAERPEGSISTLTIQRTEQRDSAMYRCASSLDGETQYFGPGTRLLVL.